This T cell receptor (beta chain) derives from a study of immunodeficiency (dated by TCRdb to about 2019). About the investigation overall: Repertoire analysis was done to look for VDJ recombination defects and oligoclonality.

From cysteine to phenylalanine, the CDR3 is 13 amino acids long. Just CDR3 DNA is preserved here, 39 bases in frame from base 1. Trimming leaves V shorter by 5 bases and J shorter by 5 bases, with the junction holding 4 bases beyond the gene matches. Summary of the overall study and its limitations: Patient CD8+ T cells showed restricted TRB V-J pairing and lower productive entropy than control CD8+ T cells. In entropy comparisons, n=3 (open circles) was shown for patients versus healthy controls, and a thymic development effect was only suggested as possible. Severe oligoclonality, as judged by top-100 and total clonotype frequencies, was observed in patient CD8+ T cells but not in patient CD4+ T cells.

To note about this clone: Its recognized antigen is unknown. There are no base qualities to consult, and no much larger clone falls within one base.

Before TCR sequencing, CD3+CD8+ T cells were sorted out of fresh PBMCs. After extraction using the QIAamp DNA Blood Mini Kit, genomic DNA was sent off for immunoSEQ repertoire analysis. A standard quantity of genomic DNA template was used for amplification of CDR3 regions by multiplex PCR. An Illumina platform was used to sequence the PCR products. As for how the authors treated the data: Alignment of sequences to a reference was performed, and V, D and J gene definitions were taken from IMGT. To get rid of PCR and sequencing errors, closely related sequences were merged using a nearest-neighbor clustering algorithm. V, D and J usage was examined in productive unique and total sequences using ImmunoSEQ Analyzer tools along with R version 3.6.1. TCRdb mirrors the immuneACCESS table, restricted to in-frame sequences. Some clones are absent from its copies; in checked studies, under half trace to an unresolved V gene, and the reason for the others is unknown. That table gives V, J and clone size, and the DNA gave D and trimming. A total of some 1,500 clones appear in this sample, approximately 93% of them only once. The ten largest account for roughly 3% of the sample.

This TCR derives from a human donor in good health. Material for sequencing was CD8+ T cells from blood. The sequence is built from TRBV12-3 or TRBV12-4 and TRBJ1-1, with TRBD1 matching 8 junction bases. The sequenced DNA: TGTGCCAGCAGTCAGGGGGCTGGAACTGAAGCTTTCTTT. Translated, it gives CASSQGAGTEAFF.